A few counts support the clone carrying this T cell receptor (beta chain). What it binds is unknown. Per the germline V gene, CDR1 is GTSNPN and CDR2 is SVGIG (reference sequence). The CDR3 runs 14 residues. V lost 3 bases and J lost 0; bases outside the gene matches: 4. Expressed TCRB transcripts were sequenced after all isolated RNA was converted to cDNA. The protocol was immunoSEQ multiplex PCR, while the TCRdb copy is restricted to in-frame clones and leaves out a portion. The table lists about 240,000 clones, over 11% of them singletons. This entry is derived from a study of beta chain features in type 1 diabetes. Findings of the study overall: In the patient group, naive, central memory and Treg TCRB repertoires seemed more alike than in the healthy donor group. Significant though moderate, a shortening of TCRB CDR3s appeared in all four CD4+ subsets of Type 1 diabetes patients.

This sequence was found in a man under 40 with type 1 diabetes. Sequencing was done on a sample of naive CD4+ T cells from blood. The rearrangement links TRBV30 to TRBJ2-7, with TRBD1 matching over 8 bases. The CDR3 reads CAWSRTGNSYEQYF. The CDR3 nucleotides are TGTGCCTGGAGCAGGACAGGGAACTCCTACGAGCAGTACTTC.